A selection of T cell receptor beta chains follows, all from one sample in a study of cytotoxic CD8 clonotypes in ibrutinib-treated CLL. Clones were sequenced by immunoSEQ multiplex PCR, and TCRdb holds only the in-frame ones, with some missing. The sample has over 200,000 clones; around 75% are singletons. The specimen was PBMCs, collected after 12 months of ibrutinib treatment. These TCRs come from a human donor with chronic lymphocytic leukemia. Each CDR3 is given with its conserved first and last residue. A D gene is named only where the DNA matches it firmly. Clone size is stated in some rows and not others, as once, few, many or a class when expanded.

J	size	D	V	CDR3	DNA
TRBJ2-1	.	TRBD2	TRBV13	CASSPSGLAGGLEQFF	TGTGCCAGCAGCCCGAGCGGACTAGCGGGAGGGCTTGAGCAGTTCTTC
TRBJ1-5	.	.	TRBV19	CASSMRGVALPQHF	TGTGCCAGTAGTATGAGGGGGGTAGCCTTGCCCCAGCATTTT
TRBJ2-3	.	.	TRBV7-2	CASSFLGLSQYF	TGTGCCAGCAGCTTCCTAGGACTGTCGCAGTATTTT
TRBJ1-4	.	.	TRBV30	CAWSVPRGRGNEKLFF	TGTGCCTGGAGTGTACCCAGGGGAAGAGGTAATGAAAAACTGTTTTTT
TRBJ1-1	.	.	TRBV2	CASSRRRDSYTEAFF	TGTGCCAGCAGCCGCCGCCGGGACTCCTACACTGAAGCTTTCTTT
TRBJ2-7	.	.	TRBV7-2	CASSLSYWRGGGGGQYF	TGTGCCAGCAGCTTATCTTATTGGAGAGGCGGCGGTGGAGGGCAGTACTTC
TRBJ1-3	once	TRBD1	TRBV19	CASRTGLYSGNTIYF	TGTGCCAGTAGGACAGGGCTGTATTCTGGAAACACCATATATTTT
TRBJ1-1	.	TRBD1	TRBV6-6	CASSSRQGFLNTEAFF	TGTGCCAGCAGTTCTAGACAGGGGTTTTTGAACACTGAAGCTTTCTTT
TRBJ1-4	few	.	TRBV27	CASSLYGATNEKLFF	TGTGCCAGCAGTTTATATGGCGCAACTAATGAAAAACTGTTTTTT
TRBJ1-6	.	.	TRBV6-1	CASSEAQGYSPLHF	TGTGCCAGCAGTGAAGCGCAAGGGTACTCACCCCTCCACTTT
TRBJ1-2	few	.	TRBV27	CASSLFAAKDGYTF	TGTGCCAGCAGTTTATTTGCAGCAAAAGATGGCTACACCTTC
TRBJ2-7	.	.	TRBV2	CATGREQYF	TGTGCCACGGGTCGTGAGCAGTACTTC
TRBJ1-4	.	.	TRBV6-5	CASSRGGLTEKLFF	TGTGCCAGCAGCCGCGGTGGGTTGACTGAAAAACTGTTTTTT
TRBJ1-3	.	.	TRBV18	CASSPGAGVFSGNTIYF	TGTGCCAGCTCACCGGGTGCAGGGGTATTCTCTGGAAACACCATATATTTT
TRBJ2-2	few	.	TRBV6-5	CASNQNTGELFF	TGTGCCAGCAATCAGAACACCGGGGAGCTGTTTTTT
TRBJ1-6	few	.	TRBV6-5	CASSLEGISPLHF	TGTGCCAGCAGTTTGGAGGGAATTTCACCCCTCCACTTT
TRBJ2-2	few	TRBD2	TRBV6-4	CASSALAGADGELFF	TGTGCCAGCAGTGCTCTAGCGGGAGCGGACGGGGAGCTGTTTTTT
TRBJ2-5	.	.	TRBV9	CASSVQSGLKRAQYF	TGTGCCAGCAGCGTACAATCCGGGCTAAAAAGAGCCCAGTACTTC
TRBJ1-5	.	.	TRBV7-8	CASSRGGLDPYSNQPQHF	TGTGCCAGCAGCCGGGGGGGCCTCGACCCTTATAGCAATCAGCCCCAGCATTTT
TRBJ2-5	.	TRBD1	TRBV7-2	CASSGDRKETQYF	TGTGCCAGCAGCGGGGACAGAAAAGAGACCCAGTACTTC
TRBJ1-1	once	.	TRBV5-1	CASSYYRADTEAFF	TGCGCCAGCAGCTACTACAGGGCCGACACTGAAGCTTTCTTT
TRBJ1-3	.	.	TRBV30	CAWSASYSSGNTIYF	TGTGCCTGGAGTGCCAGCTATAGCTCTGGAAACACCATATATTTT
TRBJ2-7	.	.	TRBV7-2	CASSLVYEQYF	TGTGCCAGCAGCTTAGTCTACGAGCAGTACTTC
TRBJ2-1	.	.	TRBV9	CASSPQDSHWGEQFF	TGTGCCAGCAGCCCCCAAGACTCCCACTGGGGTGAGCAGTTCTTC
TRBJ1-5	.	.	TRBV9	CASGPSPGYSNQPQHF	TGTGCCAGCGGCCCTTCTCCGGGCTATAGCAATCAGCCCCAGCATTTT
TRBJ1-3	.	.	TRBV6-7	CASRFKVTSGNTIYF	TGTGCCAGCCGATTCAAGGTTACTTCTGGAAACACCATATATTTT
TRBJ1-3	once	.	TRBV30	CAWRLSGSGNTIYF	TGTGCCTGGAGATTGTCGGGAAGTGGAAACACCATATATTTT
TRBJ2-2	.	.	TRBV11-1	CASSLDRVGTGELFF	TGTGCCAGCAGCTTAGACAGGGTTGGAACCGGGGAGCTGTTTTTT
TRBJ2-1	.	.	TRBV10-3	CAISDRTTSSYNEQFF	TGTGCCATCAGTGATAGGACTACTAGCTCCTACAATGAGCAGTTCTTC
TRBJ2-7	.	TRBD2	TRBV28	CASEPRTSKGEQYF	TGTGCCAGCGAGCCGCGGACTAGTAAGGGCGAGCAGTACTTC
TRBJ1-4	.	.	TRBV18	CASSPQANEKLFF	TGTGCCAGCTCTCCTCAGGCGAATGAAAAACTGTTTTTT
TRBJ1-1	.	.	TRBV29-1	CSVGGVGMAFF	TGCAGCGTTGGGGGCGTGGGTATGGCTTTCTTT
TRBJ1-6	few	.	TRBV4-1	CASSQLGSNSPLHF	TGCGCCAGCAGCCAACTAGGTTCCAATTCACCCCTCCACTTT
TRBJ2-1	.	.	TRBV6-4	CATSLYNEQFF	TGTGCCACTTCATTGTACAATGAGCAGTTCTTC
TRBJ1-5	.	.	TRBV7-8	CASTRGYSNQPQHF	TGTGCCAGCACACGGGGTTATAGCAATCAGCCCCAGCATTTT
TRBJ1-2	few	TRBD1	TRBV5-1	CASSLQGSAGYTF	TGCGCCAGCAGCTTACAGGGGTCCGCGGGCTACACCTTC
TRBJ2-1	.	TRBD2	TRBV30	CAWSRGLAGVLNEQFF	TGTGCCTGGAGTCGCGGACTAGCGGGGGTTCTAAATGAGCAGTTCTTC
TRBJ1-2	.	.	TRBV9	CASSPLTGNYGYTF	TGTGCCAGCAGCCCTTTGACGGGAAACTATGGCTACACCTTC
TRBJ1-2	few	.	TRBV2	CASSLLTNYGYTF	TGTGCCAGCAGTCTCTTGACTAACTATGGCTACACCTTC
TRBJ1-5	.	TRBD1	TRBV4-1	CATGQGDNQPQHF	TGCGCCACCGGACAGGGCGACAATCAGCCCCAGCATTTT